Shown below are 5 T cell receptor beta chains from a single sample sequenced in a study of monozygotic twins with inflammatory bowel disease. TCRdb reprocessed the 5' RACE reads, keeping one entry per CDR3 protein, no DNA. The sample's table shows a few hundred thousand distinct CDR3 sequences. Specimen: blood. Source of these receptors: a human donor with ulcerative colitis or Crohn's disease, or a healthy co-twin of an affected twin (not recorded which).

The chain joins TRBV6-5 to TRBJ1-1; the TCRdb call, TRBD1, lacks DNA for checking. Germline V lookup: CDR1 MNHEY, CDR2 SVGAGI. The CDR3 covers 15 residues. CDR3 loop: CASSYSGGRDTEAFF.

V usage is TRBV12-3 or TRBV12-4 and J usage is TRBJ1-2; no DNA is available, so the TRBD1 call from TCRdb remains unchecked. This CDR3 has 16 residues. CDR3 protein: CASSLAGGLINYGYTF.

The gene calls are TRBV7-2 and TRBJ1-2; TCRdb names TRBD1, which stays unverified in the absence of DNA. CDR1 SGHTA and CDR2 FQGNSA come from the germline V gene. The length of the CDR3 is 17 residues. The CDR3 here is CASSPVAGTGGNYGYTF.

The V call is TRBV18, the J call TRBJ2-7; checking the TCRdb D call of TRBD1 is not possible without DNA. Germline CDR1 reads KGHSH; CDR2 reads LQKENI. The CDR3 totals 13 residues. The CDR3 spells CASSLRTGEEQYF.

The J gene is TRBJ2-2, the V gene TRBV7-6; with no DNA, the TCRdb D assignment of TRBD1 cannot be verified. Per the germline V gene, CDR1 is SGHVS and CDR2 is FNYEAQ. This CDR3 is 20 amino acids long. CDR3 sequence: CASRAWGTGGLQANTGELFF.